Listed below are T cell receptor beta chains from one sample, sequenced in a study of blood T cell repertoires in COVID-19. Profiling relied on immunoSEQ multiplex PCR, and the TCRdb table lists in-frame clones only, not all of them. The sample yields approximately 210,000 clones, 75% to 85% seen once. The sequencing input was PBMCs or T cells enriched from blood (not recorded which). These receptors all stem from a man aged 35 to 55 who had recovered from COVID-19. Both conserved end residues are part of each CDR3. Fields, in order: J gene, clone size, D gene, V gene, CDR3 DNA, CDR3 protein. The D gene is left open where the match is weak. Clone size appears in some rows only: once, few, many, or a class for an expanded clone.

J: TRBJ1-2; size: .; D: TRBD1; V: TRBV7-2; DNA: TGTGCCAGCAGCTCGGGACAGGGCTATGGCTACACCTTC; CDR3: CASSSGQGYGYTF
J: TRBJ2-1; size: .; D: TRBD2; V: TRBV7-2; DNA: TGTGCCAGCAGCTTAACAACTAGCGGTAGGGGTGAGCAGTTCTTC; CDR3: CASSLTTSGRGEQFF
J: TRBJ1-2; size: .; D: TRBD1; V: TRBV4-3; DNA: TGCGCCAGCAGCCAAGATGGGTACAGGGGATTTGTCGGCTACACCTTC; CDR3: CASSQDGYRGFVGYTF
J: TRBJ2-5; size: .; D: .; V: TRBV5-5; DNA: TGTGCCAGCAGCTTGGAGGCTAGCCAAGAGACCCAGTACTTC; CDR3: CASSLEASQETQYF
J: TRBJ2-1; size: .; D: TRBD2; V: TRBV12-5; DNA: TGTGCTAGTGGAGATATAGCGGGAGTTAATGAGCAGTTCTTC; CDR3: CASGDIAGVNEQFF
J: TRBJ2-5; size: .; D: TRBD2; V: TRBV6-9; DNA: TGTGCCAGCAGTCCTGTAAAGCGGGAGGAGAAGACCCAGTACTTC; CDR3: CASSPVKREEKTQYF
J: TRBJ1-3; size: .; D: .; V: TRBV5-1; DNA: TGCGCCAGCAGCGCCGGGGGGATCGGAAACACCATATATTTT; CDR3: CASSAGGIGNTIYF
J: TRBJ2-7; size: .; D: .; V: TRBV30; DNA: TGTGCCTGGAAGGGGGGGTCCTACGAGCAGTACTTC; CDR3: CAWKGGSYEQYF
J: TRBJ2-7; size: .; D: TRBD1; V: TRBV7-2; DNA: TGTGCCAGCAGCTTAGATGGGACAGGGATCTACGAGCAGTACTTC; CDR3: CASSLDGTGIYEQYF
J: TRBJ1-2; size: .; D: .; V: TRBV30; DNA: TGTGCCTGGAGCGGGTGGGGCTGGGATGGCTACACCTTC; CDR3: CAWSGWGWDGYTF
J: TRBJ2-1; size: .; D: TRBD2; V: TRBV12-3/TRBV12-4; DNA: TGTGCCAGCAGTTCCTGGGGGGGACAGCAGTTCTTC; CDR3: CASSSWGGQQFF
J: TRBJ2-6; size: .; D: .; V: TRBV14; DNA: TGTGCCAGCAGCCAAGGCTCAAGAGGGATCTCTGGGGCCAACGTCCTGACTTTC; CDR3: CASSQGSRGISGANVLTF
J: TRBJ2-1; size: .; D: TRBD1; V: TRBV7-9; DNA: TGTGCCAGCAGCTTATCAGGGGGCTCCTACAATGAGCAGTTCTTC; CDR3: CASSLSGGSYNEQFF
J: TRBJ1-2; size: .; D: TRBD1; V: TRBV6-6; DNA: TGTGCCAGCAGTTACGAATTGCAGGGGGCAGGGGGCTACACCTTC; CDR3: CASSYELQGAGGYTF
J: TRBJ2-1; size: .; D: .; V: TRBV6-5; DNA: TGTGCCAGCAGTTACTCAGATCCGGGACAATCAAATGAGCAGTTCTTC; CDR3: CASSYSDPGQSNEQFF
J: TRBJ2-1; size: few; D: TRBD2; V: TRBV27; DNA: TGTGCCAGCCACACGGTAGCGGGAGTTAATGAGCAGTTCTTC; CDR3: CASHTVAGVNEQFF
J: TRBJ1-5; size: .; D: TRBD1; V: TRBV7-9; DNA: TGTGCCAGCAGCTTAGGAGGGGGCGTTCATCAGCCCCAGCATTTT; CDR3: CASSLGGGVHQPQHF
J: TRBJ1-5; size: .; D: .; V: TRBV28; DNA: TGTGCCAGCAGTCGCCGATACAGGGAACGTCAGCCCCAGCATTTT; CDR3: CASSRRYRERQPQHF
J: TRBJ1-4; size: .; D: .; V: TRBV18; DNA: TGTGCCAGCTCATCGTCTCGGAGCGCTGGAACAACAACTAATGAAAAACTGTTTTTT; CDR3: CASSSSRSAGTTTNEKLFF
J: TRBJ2-1; size: .; D: TRBD2; V: TRBV7-3; DNA: TGTGCCAGCAGCCCGAGTAGCGGGACTGACAATGAGCAGTTCTTC; CDR3: CASSPSSGTDNEQFF
J: TRBJ2-1; size: .; D: .; V: TRBV12-3/TRBV12-4; DNA: TGTGCCAGCAGATACGGGTTAGGAGAGCAGTTCTTC; CDR3: CASRYGLGEQFF
J: TRBJ2-1; size: .; D: .; V: TRBV7-9; DNA: TGTGCCAGCAGCCCGACTATTCCTACCTACAATGAGCAGTTCTTC; CDR3: CASSPTIPTYNEQFF
J: TRBJ2-2; size: .; D: .; V: TRBV5-4; DNA: TGTGCCAGCAGCTTTAGGACCCACGGGGACGGGGAGCTGTTTTTT; CDR3: CASSFRTHGDGELFF
J: TRBJ2-7; size: .; D: TRBD2; V: TRBV7-8; DNA: TGTGCCAGCAGCCCCCTCGGGGGGGGACTAGCGGTTTCCTACGAGCAGTACTTC; CDR3: CASSPLGGGLAVSYEQYF
J: TRBJ1-1; size: .; D: .; V: TRBV11-2; DNA: TGTGCCAGCAGCTTAGAGAAGGGGCAAGCTTTCTTT; CDR3: CASSLEKGQAFF
J: TRBJ1-1; size: .; D: .; V: TRBV30; DNA: TGTGCCTGGTTACGGGGGAGATTTGAAGCTTTCTTT; CDR3: CAWLRGRFEAFF
J: TRBJ1-1; size: .; D: TRBD1; V: TRBV28; DNA: TGTGCCAGCAGTTTATATAGGGACAGAACTGAAGCTTTCTTT; CDR3: CASSLYRDRTEAFF
J: TRBJ2-1; size: .; D: .; V: TRBV7-2; DNA: TGTGCCAGCAGCTTATTCCCGACAGCTAATGAGCAGTTCTTC; CDR3: CASSLFPTANEQFF
J: TRBJ1-1; size: .; D: .; V: TRBV9; DNA: TGTGCCAGCAGCGCAGATGGGAACACTGAAGCTTTCTTT; CDR3: CASSADGNTEAFF
J: TRBJ1-2; size: .; D: .; V: TRBV2; DNA: TGTGCCAGCAGTGAAGGGGGGGAGGTTACGCGTGGCTACACCTTC; CDR3: CASSEGGEVTRGYTF
J: TRBJ1-4; size: .; D: .; V: TRBV28; DNA: TGTGCCAGCAGTTTACCTCGGCGTCGCGGGAGTGAAAAACTGTTTTTT; CDR3: CASSLPRRRGSEKLFF
J: TRBJ2-3; size: .; D: TRBD2; V: TRBV2; DNA: TGTGCCAACCTCCTTTTGCGGGAGGGGCAGGGTTATACGCAGTATTTT; CDR3: CANLLLREGQGYTQYF
J: TRBJ2-1; size: few; D: .; V: TRBV9; DNA: TGTGCCAGCAGCCCAGACCGGACAGTGCGTGAGCAGTTCTTC; CDR3: CASSPDRTVREQFF
J: TRBJ2-2; size: few; D: .; V: TRBV7-2; DNA: TGTGCCAGCAGCTTCTCCCGGGGGAACACCGGGGAGCTGTTTTTT; CDR3: CASSFSRGNTGELFF
J: TRBJ2-1; size: .; D: TRBD1; V: TRBV7-9; DNA: TGTGCCAGCAGCTTCGGACAGGACGGTGAGCAGTTCTTC; CDR3: CASSFGQDGEQFF
J: TRBJ2-4; size: .; D: TRBD1; V: TRBV5-6; DNA: TGTGCCAGCAGCACGGTGGACAGGGGCAAAAACATTCAGTACTTC; CDR3: CASSTVDRGKNIQYF
J: TRBJ2-6; size: once; D: TRBD2; V: TRBV19; DNA: TGTGCCAGTAGAAGGGTAGCGGGAGGAAGTGGGGCCAACGTCCTGACTTTC; CDR3: CASRRVAGGSGANVLTF
J: TRBJ2-2; size: .; D: .; V: TRBV28; DNA: TGTGCCAGCAGCCCCCCCCGAAGTCCGGCCGGGGAGCTGTTTTTT; CDR3: CASSPPRSPAGELFF
J: TRBJ1-1; size: .; D: TRBD1; V: TRBV6-2/TRBV6-3; DNA: TGTGCCAGCAGTTCCCGGGACAGGGGGAGAGCTTTCTTT; CDR3: CASSSRDRGRAFF
J: TRBJ2-1; size: once; D: TRBD1; V: TRBV4-3; DNA: TGCGCCAGCAGCCAAGACGGACAGGTGAGCTCCTACAATGAGCAGTTCTTC; CDR3: CASSQDGQVSSYNEQFF
J: TRBJ1-6; size: .; D: .; V: TRBV4-3; DNA: TGCGCCAGCAGCCAGGCCGGGGAGTCACCCCTCCACTTT; CDR3: CASSQAGESPLHF
J: TRBJ1-2; size: .; D: .; V: TRBV10-3; DNA: TGTGCCATCAATACAGGGTCAGGGGACTACACCTTC; CDR3: CAINTGSGDYTF
J: TRBJ2-5; size: .; D: TRBD1; V: TRBV5-6; DNA: TGTGCCAGCAGCCCGTGGACAGGGTCGGAGGAGACCCAGTACTTC; CDR3: CASSPWTGSEETQYF
J: TRBJ1-5; size: .; D: .; V: TRBV2; DNA: TGTGCCAGCAGTGCGGAGGGTGACGCGACTAGCCCCCGGCATTTT; CDR3: CASSAEGDATSPRHF